These T cell receptor beta chains were read from a single sample in a study of CD8+CD57+ T cells in acquired aplastic anemia. Each CDR3 protein is one row after TCRdb ran MiXCR on the reads. The sample contains 200,000 to 250,000 distinct CDR3 sequences, roughly two thirds of which appear only once. Specimen: sorted CD4+, CD8+, or CD8+CD57+ T cells (not recorded which) from PBMCs. The receptors shown here come from a human donor with aplastic anemia. The CDR3 runs from the conserved cysteine through the conserved F or W. D genes are given only for firm matches. Only part of the rows carry a size: once, few, many, or a class if the clone is expanded.

>12|TRBV4-2|-|TRBJ1-2|-
CASKGANYGYTF
TGTGCCAGCAAGGGGGCTAACTATGGCTACACCTTC
>16|TRBV5-1|-|TRBJ2-1|TRBD2
CASSPPSGGLYNEQFF
TGCGCCAGCAGTCCCCCTAGCGGGGGGCTTTACAATGAGCAGTTCTTC
>15|TRBV7-9|-|TRBJ1-3|-
CASSLAGLGGNTIYF
TGTGCCAGCAGCTTGGCAGGGCTAGGTGGAAACACCATATATTTT
>16|TRBV19|-|TRBJ2-7|-
CASSSGRGVTPREQYF
TGTGCCAGTAGTTCGGGTCGAGGGGTAACCCCCAGGGAGCAGTACTTC
>12|TRBV10-3|-|TRBJ1-2|-
CAISEAGSGYTF
TGTGCCATCAGTGAAGCTGGGTCTGGCTACACCTTC
>17|TRBV19|few|TRBJ1-3|TRBD1
CASSNTVRGETGNTIYF
TGTGCCAGTAGCAATACGGTCAGGGGGGAAACTGGAAACACCATATATTTT
>15|TRBV2|-|TRBJ1-1|-
CASSEGGLQNTEAFF
TGTGCCAGCAGTGAGGGGGGCTTACAGAACACTGAAGCTTTCTTT
>13|TRBV5-6|-|TRBJ2-7|-
CASFLGTTYEQYF
TGTGCCAGTTTTCTGGGCACAACCTACGAGCAGTACTTC
>14|TRBV10-3|-|TRBJ1-2|TRBD1
CAIRRTGAVEGYTF
TGTGCCATCAGGCGGACAGGGGCAGTTGAGGGCTACACCTTC
>8|TRBV29-1|-|TRBJ2-7|-
CSAKEQYF
TGCAGCGCAAAGGAGCAGTACTTC
>15|TRBV20-1|-|TRBJ2-3|TRBD2
CSARARLAGTDTQYF
TGCAGTGCTAGAGCCAGGCTAGCGGGTACAGATACGCAGTATTTT
>16|TRBV5-4|-|TRBJ2-2|TRBD2
CASSLGLAGYTGELFF
TGTGCCAGCAGCCTGGGACTAGCGGGCTACACCGGGGAGCTGTTTTTT
>15|TRBV10-3|few|TRBJ1-6|TRBD1
CAIGQGATDNSPLHF
TGTGCCATCGGACAGGGGGCGACCGATAATTCACCCCTCCACTTT
>14|TRBV10-2|-|TRBJ1-2|TRBD1
CASSGPGGAVGYTF
TGCGCCAGCAGTGGTCCAGGGGGCGCGGTTGGCTACACCTTC
>14|TRBV5-5|-|TRBJ2-7|TRBD2
CASTRSGRAHEQYF
TGTGCCAGCACCCGTAGCGGGAGGGCCCACGAGCAGTACTTC
>14|TRBV20-1|-|TRBJ1-2|-
CSARDEGQLRGYTF
TGCAGTGCTAGAGACGAGGGGCAATTAAGGGGCTACACCTTC
>14|TRBV7-3|-|TRBJ2-7|-
CASSFIGGTYEQYF
TGTGCCAGCAGCTTTATCGGGGGTACCTACGAGCAGTACTTC
>13|TRBV20-1|-|TRBJ2-3|TRBD1
CSARQTGADTQYF
TGCAGTGCTAGGCAAACAGGGGCAGATACGCAGTATTTT
>14|TRBV2|-|TRBJ2-3|TRBD1
CASSVTGATDTQYF
TGTGCCAGCAGTGTGACAGGGGCTACAGATACGCAGTATTTT
>13|TRBV5-8|-|TRBJ1-2|-
CASSTDSSYGYTF
TGTGCCAGCAGCACGGACAGCAGTTATGGCTACACCTTC
>13|TRBV14|-|TRBJ2-7|-
CASSQGPALEQYF
TGTGCCAGCAGCCAAGGACCGGCGCTCGAGCAGTACTTC
>15|TRBV7-2|few|TRBJ2-7|TRBD2
CASSLLSGGINEQYF
TGTGCCAGCAGCTTACTTAGCGGGGGGATCAACGAGCAGTACTTC
>13|TRBV20-1|-|TRBJ2-1|TRBD1
CSALGTGSNEQFF
TGCAGTGCCCTCGGGACAGGGTCCAATGAGCAGTTCTTC
>15|TRBV7-3|-|TRBJ2-3|TRBD1
CASSPRGTGADTQYF
TGTGCCAGCAGCCCTCGCGGGACAGGGGCAGATACGCAGTATTTT
>17|TRBV10-1|-|TRBJ2-6|-
CASTLSGAGLGANVLTF
TGCGCCAGCACCCTCTCCGGAGCAGGGCTTGGGGCCAACGTCCTGACTTTC
>13|TRBV7-2|few|TRBJ1-2|-
CASSLALFPGYTF
TGTGCCAGCAGCTTAGCCCTATTTCCTGGCTACACCTTC
>14|TRBV12-3/TRBV12-4|-|TRBJ1-6|TRBD1
CASSLRGQGSPLHF
TGTGCCAGCAGTTTAAGGGGGCAGGGTTCACCCCTCCACTTT
>16|TRBV19|few|TRBJ2-3|-
CASSIEGFGRKDTQYF
TGTGCCAGTAGTATAGAGGGGTTTGGGCGAAAGGATACGCAGTATTTT
>17|TRBV25-1|-|TRBJ2-7|-
CASSEFGLGPSSYEQYF
TGTGCCAGCAGTGAATTTGGGCTGGGCCCGAGCTCCTACGAGCAGTACTTC